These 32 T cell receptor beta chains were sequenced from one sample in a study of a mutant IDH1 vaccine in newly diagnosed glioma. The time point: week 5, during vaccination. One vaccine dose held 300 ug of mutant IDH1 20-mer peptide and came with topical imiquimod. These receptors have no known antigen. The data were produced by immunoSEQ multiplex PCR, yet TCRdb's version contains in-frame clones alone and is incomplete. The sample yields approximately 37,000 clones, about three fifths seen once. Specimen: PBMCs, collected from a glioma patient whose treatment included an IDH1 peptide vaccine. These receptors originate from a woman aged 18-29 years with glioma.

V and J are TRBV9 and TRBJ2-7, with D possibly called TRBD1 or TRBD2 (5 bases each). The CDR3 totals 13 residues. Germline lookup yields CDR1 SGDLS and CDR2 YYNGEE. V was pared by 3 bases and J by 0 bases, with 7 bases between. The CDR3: CASSGGPSYEQYF. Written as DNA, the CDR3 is TGTGCCAGCAGCGGGGGACCCTCCTACGAGCAGTACTTC.

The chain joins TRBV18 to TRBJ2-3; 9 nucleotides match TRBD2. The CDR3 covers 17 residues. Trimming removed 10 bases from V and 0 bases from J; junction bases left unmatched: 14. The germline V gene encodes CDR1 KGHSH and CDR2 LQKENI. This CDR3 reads CAIQYGAGGPSTDTQYF. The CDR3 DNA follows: TGTGCCATTCAGTATGGGGCGGGGGGGCCTAGCACAGATACGCAGTATTTT.

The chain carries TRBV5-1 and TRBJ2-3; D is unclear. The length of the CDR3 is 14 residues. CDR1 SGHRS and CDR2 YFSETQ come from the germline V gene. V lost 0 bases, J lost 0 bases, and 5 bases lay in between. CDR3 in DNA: TGCGCCAGCAGCTTGGCGGTTAGCACAGATACGCAGTATTTT. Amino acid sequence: CASSLAVSTDTQYF.

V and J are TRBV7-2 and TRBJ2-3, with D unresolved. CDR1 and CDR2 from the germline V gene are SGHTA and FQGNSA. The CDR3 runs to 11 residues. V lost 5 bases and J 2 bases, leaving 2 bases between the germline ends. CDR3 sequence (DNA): TGTGCCAGCAGCCTCACAGATACGCAGTATTTT. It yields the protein CASSLTDTQYF.

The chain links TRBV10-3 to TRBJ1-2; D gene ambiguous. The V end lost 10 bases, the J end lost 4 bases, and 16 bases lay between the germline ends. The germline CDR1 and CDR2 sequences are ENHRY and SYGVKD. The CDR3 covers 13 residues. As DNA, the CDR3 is TGTGCCACCTTTGGAGGTGGTACCTATGGCTACACCTTC. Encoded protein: CATFGGGTYGYTF.

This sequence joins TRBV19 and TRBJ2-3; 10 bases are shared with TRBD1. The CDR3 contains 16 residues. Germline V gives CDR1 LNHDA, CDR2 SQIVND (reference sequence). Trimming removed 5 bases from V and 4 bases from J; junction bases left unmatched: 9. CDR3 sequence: CASSSTGTGAPDTQYF. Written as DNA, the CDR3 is TGTGCCAGTAGTTCAACCGGGACAGGGGCTCCAGATACGCAGTATTTT.

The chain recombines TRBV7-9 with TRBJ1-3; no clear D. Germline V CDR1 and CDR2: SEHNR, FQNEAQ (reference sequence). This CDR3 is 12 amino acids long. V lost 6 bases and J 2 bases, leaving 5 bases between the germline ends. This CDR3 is CASRSTGNTIYF. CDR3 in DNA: TGTGCCAGCAGGTCTACTGGAAACACCATATATTTT.

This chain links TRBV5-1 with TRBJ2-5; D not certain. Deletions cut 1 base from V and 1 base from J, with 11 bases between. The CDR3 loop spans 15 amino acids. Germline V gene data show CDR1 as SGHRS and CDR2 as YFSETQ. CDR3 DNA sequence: TGCGCCAGCAGCTTGCATCCAATTATCCAAGAGACCCAGTACTTC. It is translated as CASSLHPIIQETQYF.

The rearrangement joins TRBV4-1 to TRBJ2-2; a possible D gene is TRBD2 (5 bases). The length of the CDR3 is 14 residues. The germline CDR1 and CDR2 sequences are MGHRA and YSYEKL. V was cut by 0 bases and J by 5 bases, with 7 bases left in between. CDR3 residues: CASSQDRGTGELFF. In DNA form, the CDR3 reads TGCGCCAGCAGCCAAGATCGAGGGACCGGGGAGCTGTTTTTT.

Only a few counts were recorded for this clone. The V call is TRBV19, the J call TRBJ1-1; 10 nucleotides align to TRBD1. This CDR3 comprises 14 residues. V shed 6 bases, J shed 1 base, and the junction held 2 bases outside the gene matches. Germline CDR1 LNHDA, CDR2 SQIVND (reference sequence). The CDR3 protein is CASSDRGPNTEAFF. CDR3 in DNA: TGTGCCAGTAGCGACAGGGGGCCGAACACTGAAGCTTTCTTT. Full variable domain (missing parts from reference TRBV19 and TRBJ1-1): DGGITQSPKYLFRKEGQNVTLSCEQNLNHDAMYWYRQDPGQGLRLIYYSQIVNDFQKGDIAEGYSVSREKKESFPLTVTSAQKNPTAFYLCASSDRGPNTEAFFGQGTRLTVV.

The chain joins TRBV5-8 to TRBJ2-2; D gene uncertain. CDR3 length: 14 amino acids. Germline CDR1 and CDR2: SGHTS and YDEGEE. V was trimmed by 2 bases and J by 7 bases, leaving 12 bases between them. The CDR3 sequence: CASSLRRADGELFF. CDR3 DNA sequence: TGTGCCAGCAGCTTAAGAAGGGCTGACGGGGAGCTGTTTTTT.

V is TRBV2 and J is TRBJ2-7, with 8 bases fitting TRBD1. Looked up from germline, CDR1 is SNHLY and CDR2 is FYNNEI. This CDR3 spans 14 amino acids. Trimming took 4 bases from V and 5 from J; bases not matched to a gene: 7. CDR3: CASSARTGLHEQYF. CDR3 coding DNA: TGTGCCAGCAGTGCTCGGACAGGGTTACACGAGCAGTACTTC.

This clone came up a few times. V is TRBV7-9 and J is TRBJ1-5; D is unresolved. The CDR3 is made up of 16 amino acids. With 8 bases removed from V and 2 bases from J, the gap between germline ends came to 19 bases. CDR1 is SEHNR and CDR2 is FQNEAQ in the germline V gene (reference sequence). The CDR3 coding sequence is TGTGCCAGCTTCCGAGTTCCGGGTAGGGGCAATCAGCCCCAGCATTTT. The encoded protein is CASFRVPGRGNQPQHF.

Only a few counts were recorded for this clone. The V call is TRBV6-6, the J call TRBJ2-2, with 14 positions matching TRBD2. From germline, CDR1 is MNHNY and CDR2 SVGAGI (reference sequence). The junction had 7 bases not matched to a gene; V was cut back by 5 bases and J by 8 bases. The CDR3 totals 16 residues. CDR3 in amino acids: CASSTGTSGRSGELFF. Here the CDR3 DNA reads TGTGCCAGCAGTACCGGGACTAGCGGGAGATCAGGGGAGCTGTTTTTT.

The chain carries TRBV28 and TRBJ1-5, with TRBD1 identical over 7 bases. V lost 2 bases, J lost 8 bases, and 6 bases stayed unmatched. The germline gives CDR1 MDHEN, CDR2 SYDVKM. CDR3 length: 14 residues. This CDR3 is CASSLPQGLKPQHF. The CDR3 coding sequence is TGTGCCAGCAGTTTACCACAGGGGTTAAAGCCCCAGCATTTT. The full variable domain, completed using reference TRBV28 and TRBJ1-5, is DVKVTQSSRYLVKRTGEKVFLECVQDMDHENMFWYRQDPGLGLRLIYFSYDVKMKEKGDIPEGYSVSREKKERFSLILESASTNQTSMYLCASSLPQGLKPQHFGDGTRLSIL.

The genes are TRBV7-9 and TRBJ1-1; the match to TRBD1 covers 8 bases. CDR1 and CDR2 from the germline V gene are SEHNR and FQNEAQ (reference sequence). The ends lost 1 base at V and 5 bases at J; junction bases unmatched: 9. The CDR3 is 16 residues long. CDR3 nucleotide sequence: TGTGCCAGCAGCTTAGGGGGGACAGGAAAATTAACTGAAGCTTTCTTT. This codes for CASSLGGTGKLTEAFF.

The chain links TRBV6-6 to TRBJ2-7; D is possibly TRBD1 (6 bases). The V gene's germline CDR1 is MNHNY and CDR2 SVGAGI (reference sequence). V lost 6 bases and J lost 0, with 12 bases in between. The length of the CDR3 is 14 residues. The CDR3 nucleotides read TGTGCCAGCAGGACGAACAGGGACTCCTACGAGCAGTACTTC. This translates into CASRTNRDSYEQYF.

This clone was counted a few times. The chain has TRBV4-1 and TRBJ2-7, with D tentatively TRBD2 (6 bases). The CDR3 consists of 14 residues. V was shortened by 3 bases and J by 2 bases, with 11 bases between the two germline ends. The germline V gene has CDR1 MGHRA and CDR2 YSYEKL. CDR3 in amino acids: CASSHDGSTYEQYF. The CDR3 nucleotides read TGCGCCAGCAGCCACGACGGGAGTACCTACGAGCAGTACTTC.

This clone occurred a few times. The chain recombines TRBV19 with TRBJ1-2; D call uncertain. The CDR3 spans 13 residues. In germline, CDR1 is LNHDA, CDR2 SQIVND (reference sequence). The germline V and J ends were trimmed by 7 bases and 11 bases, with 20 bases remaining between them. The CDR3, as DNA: TGTGCCAGTATCCCCTCGACCAAGGGCCTATACACCTTC. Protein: CASIPSTKGLYTF.

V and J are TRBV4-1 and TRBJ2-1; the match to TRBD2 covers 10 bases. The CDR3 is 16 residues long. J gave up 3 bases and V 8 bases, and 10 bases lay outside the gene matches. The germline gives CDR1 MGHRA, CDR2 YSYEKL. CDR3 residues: CASAGRSSGGYNEQFF. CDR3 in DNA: TGCGCCAGCGCAGGGAGATCTAGCGGGGGCTACAATGAGCAGTTCTTC.

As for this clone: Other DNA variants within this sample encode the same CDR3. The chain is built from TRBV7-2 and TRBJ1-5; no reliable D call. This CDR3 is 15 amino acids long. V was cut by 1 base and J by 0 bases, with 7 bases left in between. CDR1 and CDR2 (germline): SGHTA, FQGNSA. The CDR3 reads CASSLVPNSNQPQHF. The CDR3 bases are TGTGCCAGCAGCTTAGTTCCTAATAGCAATCAGCCCCAGCATTTT.

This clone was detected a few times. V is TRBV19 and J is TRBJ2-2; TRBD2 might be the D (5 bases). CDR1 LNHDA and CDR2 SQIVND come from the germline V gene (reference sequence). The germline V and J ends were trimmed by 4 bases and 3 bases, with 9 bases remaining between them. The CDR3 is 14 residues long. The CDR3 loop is CASSRTVDTGELFF. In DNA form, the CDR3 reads TGTGCCAGTAGTAGGACTGTAGACACCGGGGAGCTGTTTTTT.

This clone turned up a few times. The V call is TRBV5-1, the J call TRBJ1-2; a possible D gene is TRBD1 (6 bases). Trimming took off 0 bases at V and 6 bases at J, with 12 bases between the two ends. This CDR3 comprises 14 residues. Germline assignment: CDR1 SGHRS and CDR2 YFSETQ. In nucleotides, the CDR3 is TGCGCCAGCAGCTTGGAAAGGGCAGGGGATGGCTACACCTTC. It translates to CASSLERAGDGYTF.

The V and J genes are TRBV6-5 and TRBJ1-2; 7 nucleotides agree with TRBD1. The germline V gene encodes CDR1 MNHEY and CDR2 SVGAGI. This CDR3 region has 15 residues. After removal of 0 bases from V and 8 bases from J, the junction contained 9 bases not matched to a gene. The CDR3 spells CASSYSTRTGGGYTF. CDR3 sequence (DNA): TGTGCCAGCAGTTACTCAACCAGGACAGGCGGAGGCTACACCTTC.

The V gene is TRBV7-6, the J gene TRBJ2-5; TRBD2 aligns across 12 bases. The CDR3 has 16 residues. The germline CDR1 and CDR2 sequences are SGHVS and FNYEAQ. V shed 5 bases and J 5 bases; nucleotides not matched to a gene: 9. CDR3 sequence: CASSPVLAGGLETQYF. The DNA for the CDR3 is TGTGCCAGCAGCCCGGTTCTAGCGGGGGGGCTTGAGACCCAGTACTTC. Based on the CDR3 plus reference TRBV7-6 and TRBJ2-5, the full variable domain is GAGVSQSPRYKVTKRGQDVALRCDPISGHVSLYWYRQALGQGPEFLTYFNYEAQQDKSGLPNDRFSAERPEGSISTLTIQRTEQRDSAMYRCASSPVLAGGLETQYFGPGTRLLVL.

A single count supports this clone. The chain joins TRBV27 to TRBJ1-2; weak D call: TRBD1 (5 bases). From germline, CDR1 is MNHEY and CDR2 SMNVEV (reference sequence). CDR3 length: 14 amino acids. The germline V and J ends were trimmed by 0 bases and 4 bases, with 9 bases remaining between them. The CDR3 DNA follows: TGTGCCAGCAGTTTATCCCCGGGGGTCTATGGCTACACCTTC. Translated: CASSLSPGVYGYTF.

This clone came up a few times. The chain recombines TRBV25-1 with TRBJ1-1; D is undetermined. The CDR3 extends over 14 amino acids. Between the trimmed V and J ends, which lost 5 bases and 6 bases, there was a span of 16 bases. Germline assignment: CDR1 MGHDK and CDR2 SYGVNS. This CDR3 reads CASSKEGRRAEAFF. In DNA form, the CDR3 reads TGTGCCAGCAGTAAAGAGGGTCGGCGGGCTGAAGCTTTCTTT. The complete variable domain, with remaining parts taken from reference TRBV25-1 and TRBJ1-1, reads EADIYQTPRYLVIGTGKKITLECSQTMGHDKMYWYQQDPGMELHLIHYSYGVNSTEKGDLSSESTVSRIRTEHFPLTLESARPSHTSQYLCASSKEGRRAEAFFGQGTRLTVV.

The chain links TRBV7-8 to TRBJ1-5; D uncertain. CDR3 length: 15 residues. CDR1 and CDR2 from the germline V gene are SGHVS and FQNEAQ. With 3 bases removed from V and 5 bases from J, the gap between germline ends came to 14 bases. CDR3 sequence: CASSFLDLSDQPQHF. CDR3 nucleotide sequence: TGTGCCAGCAGCTTTTTGGACCTTTCGGATCAGCCCCAGCATTTT.

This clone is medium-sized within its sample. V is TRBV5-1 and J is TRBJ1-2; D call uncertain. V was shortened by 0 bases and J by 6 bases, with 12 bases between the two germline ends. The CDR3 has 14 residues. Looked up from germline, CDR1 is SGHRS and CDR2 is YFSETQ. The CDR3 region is CASSLEPARHGYTF. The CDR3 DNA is TGCGCCAGCAGCTTGGAGCCAGCCAGGCATGGCTACACCTTC.

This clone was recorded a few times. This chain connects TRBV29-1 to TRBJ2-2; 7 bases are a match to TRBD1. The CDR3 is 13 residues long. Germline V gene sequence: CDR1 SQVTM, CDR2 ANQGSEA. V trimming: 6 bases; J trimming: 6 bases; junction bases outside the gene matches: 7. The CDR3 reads CSVLQGSAGELFF. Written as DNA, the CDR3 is TGCAGCGTACTACAGGGGTCCGCCGGGGAGCTGTTTTTT.

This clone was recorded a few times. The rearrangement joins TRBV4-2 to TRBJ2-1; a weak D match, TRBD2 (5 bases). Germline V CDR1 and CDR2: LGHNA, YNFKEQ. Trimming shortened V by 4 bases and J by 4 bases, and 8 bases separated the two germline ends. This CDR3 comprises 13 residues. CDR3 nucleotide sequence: TGTGCCAGCAGCCTACTAGGGTACAATGAGCAGTTCTTC. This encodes CASSLLGYNEQFF.

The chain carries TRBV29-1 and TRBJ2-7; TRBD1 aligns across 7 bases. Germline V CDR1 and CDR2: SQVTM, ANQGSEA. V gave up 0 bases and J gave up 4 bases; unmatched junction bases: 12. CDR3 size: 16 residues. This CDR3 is CSVEEPQGGPGYEQYF. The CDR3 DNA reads TGCAGCGTTGAAGAACCCCAAGGGGGCCCCGGTTACGAGCAGTACTTC.